This record covers a single T cell receptor (beta chain). Assay used: immunoSEQ multiplex PCR; TCRdb lists only in-frame clones, some missing. The sample has more than 45,000 clones; about 91% are singletons. The data were taken from a study of control samples from healthy donors and cancer patients. Trimming took 1 base from V and 3 from J; bases not matched to a gene: 6. The CDR3 contains 17 residues. The germline V gene has CDR1 SGHVS and CDR2 FNYEAQ. Sequences were obtained from PBMCs. The clonotype was recovered from a man in his thirties or forties with colorectal cancer. The rearrangement joins TRBV7-6 to TRBJ2-1, with 10 nucleotides matching TRBD2. The CDR3 nucleotides are TGTGCCAGCAGCTTAGAAAGCGGGGGGGCCTTCTACAATGAGCAGTTCTTC. It yields the protein CASSLESGGAFYNEQFF.